The clone carrying this TCR beta chain appeared once. Its antigen remains unknown. This specimen comes from a study of post-analysis software for immune sequencing data. Study results and caveats: About five TRBV segments appeared more often in patients than in controls, and TRBV5-6, TRBV5-1 and TRBV20-1 were among these.

CDR3 length equals 13 residues. V gave up 3 bases and J gave up 3 bases, with 8 bases separating them. CDR1 and CDR2 (germline): SGHTA, FQGNSA. Libraries were made from TCR beta cDNA, and they carried unique molecular identifiers. TCRdb re-called the PCR reads through MiXCR, storing one row per CDR3 protein. The sample contains about 820,000 distinct CDR3 sequences, about 57% of which appear only once. The sample comprised blood. This sequence joins TRBV7-2 and TRBJ2-5; D remains unclear. The TCR was taken from a girl between 5 and 17 years old with multiple sclerosis. CDR3 residues: CASSFQREETQYF. CDR3 coding DNA: TGTGCCAGCAGCTTTCAACGGGAAGAGACCCAGTACTTC.